Below, 12 T cell receptor beta chains from the same sample are listed, as sequenced in a study of blood T cell repertoires in COVID-19. Method: immunoSEQ multiplex PCR; TCRdb's copy keeps in-frame clones and lacks some. The sample shows around 700,000 clones, 85% to 90% of them seen only once. Sequencing was done on a sample of peripheral blood. The source of these receptors is a woman aged 18 to 35 with acute or convalescent COVID-19.

This sequence joins TRBV5-1 and TRBJ2-1; 7 positions match TRBD1. V lost 4 bases, J lost 1 base, and 8 bases stayed unmatched. The CDR3 is made up of 16 amino acids. The germline V gene encodes CDR1 SGHRS and CDR2 YFSETQ. CDR3 sequence reads: CASSAPTGKSYNEQFF. DNA of the CDR3: TGCGCCAGCAGCGCTCCGACAGGGAAGTCCTACAATGAGCAGTTCTTC.

This clone has only a few counts. One end of the junction varies from germline; a read error may be responsible. The chain links TRBV12-5 to TRBJ1-2; D not certain. The germline CDR1 and CDR2 sequences are LGHNT and FRNRAP. The CDR3 loop spans 10 amino acids. CDR3 DNA sequence: TGTGCTAGTGGTTTGGGACGGCTAGGTTTC. Translating it yields CASGLGRLGF.

The rearrangement joins TRBV7-9 to TRBJ1-3; D is uncertain. The CDR3 consists of 12 residues. Germline V gene data show CDR1 as SEHNR and CDR2 as FQNEAQ (reference sequence). Trimming removed 5 bases from V and 8 bases from J, with 10 bases in between. This CDR3 reads CASSLETYTIYF. CDR3 nucleotide sequence: TGTGCCAGCAGCCTCGAGACTTACACCATATATTTT.

The chain has TRBV6-2 or TRBV6-3 and TRBJ1-1, with 7 bases that match TRBD1. V dropped 2 bases and J dropped 5; count of bases not matched to a gene: 8. The CDR3 totals 15 residues. Germline V gene sequence: CDR1 MNHEY, CDR2 SVGEGT. The chain's CDR3 is CASSYGDSVVTEAFF. In DNA form, the CDR3 reads TGTGCCAGCAGTTACGGGGACAGCGTAGTGACTGAAGCTTTCTTT.

V is TRBV12-3 or TRBV12-4 and J is TRBJ1-5; D is uncertain. There are 12 residues in the CDR3. With 1 base removed from V and 5 bases from J, the gap between germline ends came to 3 bases. In DNA form, the CDR3 reads TGTGCCAGCAGTTTAGAGCATCAGCCCCAGCATTTT. Protein: CASSLEHQPQHF.

This clone came up once. The chain has TRBV3-1 (or the pseudogene TRBV3-2) and TRBJ1-1; a possible D gene is TRBD1 (5 bases). V gave up 1 base and J gave up 0 bases, with 6 bases separating them. The CDR3 spans 14 residues. Germline-derived CDR1 and CDR2 are LGHDT and YNNKEL (reference sequence). The CDR3 DNA reads TGTGCCAGCAGCCAAGCAGGGTTGAACACTGAAGCTTTCTTT. Translation: CASSQAGLNTEAFF.

The V gene is TRBV5-4, the J gene TRBJ1-2, with TRBD1 matching 7 bases. The V segment lost 1 base and the J segment 3 bases; nucleotides outside the gene matches: 9. The germline V gene encodes CDR1 SGHNT and CDR2 YYREEE (reference sequence). This CDR3 comprises 16 residues. CDR3 loop: CASSLRGGGQDYGYTF. The CDR3, as DNA: TGTGCCAGCAGCTTGCGGGGGGGTGGACAGGACTATGGCTACACCTTC.

The chain uses TRBV6-1 and TRBJ2-1, with 13 bases fitting TRBD2. The germline gives CDR1 MNHNS, CDR2 SASEGT. V shed 2 bases, J shed 6 bases, and the junction held 1 base outside the gene matches. The CDR3 has 15 residues. CDR3 sequence: CASSERLAGGNEQFF. As DNA, the CDR3 is TGTGCCAGCAGTGAAAGACTAGCGGGGGGCAATGAGCAGTTCTTC.

The rearrangement joins TRBV30 to TRBJ1-3, with D unclear. Trimming stripped 1 base from V and 3 bases from J, with 10 bases between. CDR3 length: 14 amino acids. Germline V CDR1 and CDR2: GTSNPN, SVGIG (reference sequence). The CDR3 reads CAWSGGGIGNTIYF. The DNA of the CDR3 is TGTGCCTGGAGTGGAGGAGGTATTGGAAACACCATATATTTT.

The chain carries TRBV7-9 and TRBJ1-2; D not certain. This CDR3 has 13 residues. V lost 6 bases and J 2 bases, leaving 10 bases between the germline ends. Per the germline V gene, CDR1 is SEHNR and CDR2 is FQNEAQ (reference sequence). CDR3 in DNA: TGTGCCAGCAGACCTACCATGAACTATGGCTACACCTTC. Translation gives CASRPTMNYGYTF.

In this sample, this clone turned up a few times. CDR3 protein: CSVGADGTVNTEAFF. The CDR3 DNA is TGCAGCGTTGGTGCAGACGGGACAGTGAACACTGAAGCTTTCTTT. The chain is built from TRBV29-1 and TRBJ1-1; 7 nucleotides line up with TRBD1. The length of the CDR3 is 15 residues. The V gene end was trimmed by 4 bases and the J gene end by 0 bases; junction bases not matched to a gene: 8. In germline, CDR1 is SQVTM, CDR2 ANQGSEA. The full variable domain, with the rest looked up from reference TRBV29-1 and TRBJ1-1, is SAVISQKPSRDICQRGTSLTIQCQVDSQVTMMFWYRQQPGQSLTLIATANQGSEATYESGFVIDKFPISRPNLTFSTLTVSNMSPEDSSIYLCSVGADGTVNTEAFFGQGTRLTVV.

The CDR3 nucleotides are TGTGCCAGCAGCTTAGTCCGGGGGGCTAACTATGGCTACACCTTC. Protein product: CASSLVRGANYGYTF. The chain uses TRBV7-2 and TRBJ1-2, with D perhaps matching TRBD1 (5 bases). Germline assignment: CDR1 SGHTA and CDR2 FQGNSA. This CDR3 contains 15 residues. Trimming took off 1 base at V and 0 bases at J, with 9 bases between the two ends.